Listed here are 20 T cell receptor beta chains from one sample, sequenced in a study of blood T cell repertoires in COVID-19. TCRdb's table, derived via immunoSEQ multiplex PCR, lists solely in-frame clones and lacks some. The sample lists more than 200,000 clones, around nine tenths occurring once. Sequenced: peripheral blood. These receptors were obtained from a man aged 25 to 40 with active or convalescent COVID-19.

The chain couples TRBV20-1 to TRBJ2-7, with D unresolved. The CDR3 extends over 11 amino acids. The V and J ends lost 7 bases and 0 bases respectively, with 7 bases between them. The germline CDR1 and CDR2 sequences are DFQATT and SNEGSKA (reference sequence). This CDR3 reads CSGGSSYEQYF. The DNA of the CDR3 is TGCAGTGGTGGCTCCTCCTACGAGCAGTACTTC.

J is TRBJ1-2 and V is TRBV6-5; D is ambiguous. Germline V gives CDR1 MNHEY, CDR2 SVGAGI. This CDR3 has 14 residues. V lost 0 bases and J lost 8, with 13 bases in between. The chain's CDR3 is CASSYSRGKGGYTF. DNA for the CDR3: TGTGCCAGCAGTTACTCACGAGGGAAGGGAGGCTACACCTTC.

The rearrangement joins TRBV6-2 or TRBV6-3 to TRBJ2-7; 9 bases are a match to TRBD2. V lost 1 base, J lost 3 bases, and 4 bases stayed unmatched. CDR1 and CDR2 (germline): MNHEY, SVGEGT. The CDR3 is 15 residues long. DNA of the CDR3: TGTGCCAGCAGTTACTTTAGCGGGGGCCACTACGAGCAGTACTTC. This translates into CASSYFSGGHYEQYF.

The genes are TRBV27 and TRBJ2-1; D is undetermined. The CDR3 covers 14 residues. Germline CDR1 and CDR2: MNHEY and SMNVEV (reference sequence). Trimming left V 5 bases short and J 2 bases short, with 10 bases between. The CDR3 sequence is CASSGLETYNEQFF. The CDR3 nucleotides are TGTGCCAGCAGTGGTCTAGAGACCTACAATGAGCAGTTCTTC.

The table lists this clone with a count of one. The chain employs TRBV15 and TRBJ1-1, with 9 bases identical to TRBD1. V shed 0 bases and J 10 bases; nucleotides not matched to a gene: 6. CDR1 and CDR2 (germline): LNHNV, YYDKDF (reference sequence). The CDR3 is 14 residues long. The CDR3, as DNA: TGTGCCACCAGCAGAGAGGGACAGGGATGGTTAGCTTTCTTT. This gives the protein CATSREGQGWLAFF.

The chain combines TRBV10-1 with TRBJ1-2; the D is unclear. With 5 bases removed from V and 7 bases from J, the gap between germline ends came to 14 bases. The CDR3 consists of 13 residues. CDR1 is WNHNN and CDR2 is SYGVQD in the germline V gene (reference sequence). DNA for the CDR3: TGCGCCAGCAGTCGGGTGCAACCCTCTGGCTACACCTTC. It encodes CASSRVQPSGYTF.

The chain couples TRBV25-1 to TRBJ1-5; 9 nucleotides agree with TRBD1. The J segment lost 2 bases and the V segment lost 4 bases, leaving 6 bases of the junction unmatched. Germline loops: CDR1 MGHDK, CDR2 SYGVNS. This CDR3 has 16 residues. CDR3 residues: CASSAGQGVGNQPQHF. The CDR3 region has the DNA TGTGCCAGCAGTGCGGGACAGGGAGTCGGCAATCAGCCCCAGCATTTT.

The genes are TRBV5-8 and TRBJ1-5, with D possibly being TRBD1 (5 bases). The CDR3 is made up of 14 amino acids. Trimming took off 4 bases at V and 1 base at J, with 9 bases between the two ends. Germline V gene sequence: CDR1 SGHTS, CDR2 YDEGEE. The CDR3 DNA reads as TGTGCCAGCAGCCCGGGGGACAGCAATCAGCCCCAGCATTTT. It codes for CASSPGDSNQPQHF.

The genes are TRBV13 and TRBJ2-3; unclear D gene. This CDR3 has 14 amino acids. V lost 4 bases and J lost 2, with 10 bases in between. From germline, CDR1 is PRHDT and CDR2 FYEKMQ (reference sequence). The CDR3 DNA is TGTGCCAGCAGCTCCACGGAGTACACAGATACGCAGTATTTT. Translation gives CASSSTEYTDTQYF.

The gene calls are TRBV7-9 and TRBJ2-1; 7 positions agree with TRBD1. Germline CDR1 SEHNR, CDR2 FQNEAQ (reference sequence). Trimming removed 5 bases from V and 3 bases from J; junction bases left unmatched: 7. The CDR3 length is 15 residues. Here the CDR3 reads CASSPPGQSYNEQFF. CDR3 DNA: TGTGCCAGCAGCCCCCCGGGACAGAGCTACAATGAGCAGTTCTTC.

The table lists this clone with a count of one. This chain connects TRBV7-9 to TRBJ2-3; D gene uncertain. The CDR3 runs to 14 residues. V lost 5 bases and J lost 3, with 12 bases in between. Germline CDR1 and CDR2: SEHNR and FQNEAQ (reference sequence). CDR3 coding DNA: TGTGCCAGCAGCCCCCCGTCTGTAACAGATACGCAGTATTTT. It encodes CASSPPSVTDTQYF.

The chain carries TRBV27 and TRBJ1-2; weak D call: TRBD1 (6 bases). The V gene's germline CDR1 is MNHEY and CDR2 SMNVEV (reference sequence). Trimming cost V 4 bases and J 1 base, with 13 bases left between them. The CDR3 length is 15 residues. In nucleotides, the CDR3 is TGTGCCAGCAGTTCCCCGGAACAGGGTAACTATGGCTACACCTTC. Translated, it gives CASSSPEQGNYGYTF.

The gene calls are TRBV5-1 and TRBJ1-2; 10 nucleotides line up with TRBD1. CDR1 and CDR2 (germline): SGHRS, YFSETQ. The V and J ends lost 4 bases and 1 base, in that order; junction bases with no gene match: 19. This CDR3 has 20 amino acids. This CDR3 is CASSVTTPGQGMWDNYGYTF. The CDR3 coding sequence is TGCGCCAGCAGCGTTACTACCCCGGGACAGGGGATGTGGGATAACTATGGCTACACCTTC.

The chain links TRBV18 to TRBJ2-7, with 9 bases lining up with TRBD1. The CDR3 totals 19 residues. V shed 4 bases, J shed 7 bases, and the junction held 23 bases outside the gene matches. Per germline, CDR1 KGHSH and CDR2 LQKENI. CDR3 sequence reads: CASSLNSGTGSAVMVEQYF. CDR3 bases: TGTGCCAGCTCACTTAACTCAGGGACAGGGAGCGCGGTGATGGTAGAGCAGTACTTC.

V is TRBV27 and J is TRBJ1-1, with D uncertain. With 7 bases removed from V and 7 bases from J, the gap between germline ends came to 19 bases. In germline, CDR1 is MNHEY, CDR2 SMNVEV (reference sequence). The CDR3 length is 14 residues. CDR3 residues: CASNPSRGSREAFF. The CDR3 DNA reads as TGTGCCAGCAACCCGTCCCGCGGCAGCCGTGAAGCTTTCTTT.

The rearrangement uses TRBV3-1 (or the pseudogene TRBV3-2) and TRBJ2-7; 8 bases map to TRBD2. V shed 5 bases and J 6 bases; nucleotides not matched to a gene: 6. Looked up from germline, CDR1 is LGHDT and CDR2 is YNNKEL (reference sequence). The CDR3 covers 13 residues. CDR3 sequence (DNA): TGTGCCAGCAGCAACCGCGCGGGGGGCGAGCAGTACTTC. Protein: CASSNRAGGEQYF.

The rearrangement joins TRBV9 to TRBJ1-2; TRBD1 is a possible D gene (6 bases). This CDR3 has 16 residues. The germline CDR1 and CDR2 sequences are SGDLS and YYNGEE. V was trimmed by 3 bases and J by 5 bases, leaving 20 bases between them. CDR3 DNA: TGTGCCAGCAGCGCAGGTGGGGGCAGGGGCGATTATGGCTACACCTTC. Its protein is CASSAGGGRGDYGYTF.

This clone was counted only a few times. CDR3 coding DNA: TGTGCCAGCAGCCCGTTTGGAGGGCGGGGGCAGTTCTTC. Translating it yields CASSPFGGRGQFF. The chain combines TRBV25-1 with TRBJ2-1, with D possibly being TRBD2 (6 bases). The germline V gene has CDR1 MGHDK and CDR2 SYGVNS. Trimming left V 6 bases short and J 12 bases short, with 18 bases between. The CDR3 is 13 residues long.

The chain couples TRBV15 to TRBJ2-7; D ambiguous. The CDR3 length is 15 residues. V was shortened by 2 bases and J by 0 bases, with 11 bases between the two germline ends. Germline V CDR1 and CDR2: LNHNV, YYDKDF (reference sequence). CDR3 amino acids: CATSRISESSYEQYF. The CDR3 nucleotides read TGTGCCACCAGCAGAATAAGTGAGAGCTCCTACGAGCAGTACTTC. Full variable domain (missing parts from reference TRBV15 and TRBJ2-7): DAMVIQNPRYQVTQFGKPVTLSCSQTLNHNVMYWYQQKSSQAPKLLFHYYDKDFNNEADTPDNFQSRRPNTSFCFLDIRSPGLGDTAMYLCATSRISESSYEQYFGPGTRLTVT.

A few counts support this clone. This chain connects TRBV4-2 to TRBJ2-1, with D possibly matching TRBD1 (5 bases). Trimming cost V 0 bases and J 1 base, with 16 bases left between them. CDR1 and CDR2 (germline): LGHNA, YNFKEQ. The CDR3 runs 18 residues. In DNA, the CDR3 is TGTGCCAGCAGCCAAGATTCGCTGGACACCAGTTCCTACAATGAGCAGTTCTTC. As protein: CASSQDSLDTSSYNEQFF.